This is a list of T cell receptor beta chains from one sample in a study of T cell responses to AZD1222 COVID-19 vaccine. The repertoire was sequenced with immunoSEQ multiplex PCR; TCRdb's copy has only in-frame clones and lacks some. This table holds 150,000 to 200,000 clones, roughly 92% found once. This sample comprised peripheral blood, obtained 28 days after the second AZD1222 dose. These receptors were collected from an adult who received the AZD1222 COVID-19 vaccine. Each CDR3 is given without its conserved first and last residue. The D gene is left open where the match is weak.

TRBD2 | TRBV30 | ACPGGLAGAPDEQY
TRBD1 | TRBV7-9 | ASSPKTGVEYNEQF
. | TRBV5-1 | ASSWAPEQETQY
. | TRBV27 | ASSFIHNSNQPQH
TRBD2 | TRBV6-5 | ASSYSSSGYQQY
. | TRBV4-2 | ASSQDYPAGDYGYT
. | TRBV2 | ASSGHYDNQPQH
. | TRBV10-3 | AISEVGSQQAF
. | TRBV5-1 | ASSPTSRNTEAF
. | TRBV19 | ASSIDQGTEAF
TRBD1 | TRBV19 | ASSRQTGGTGELF
. | TRBV11-2 | ASSVGVGGNTIY
. | TRBV12-3/TRBV12-4 | ASSKGGPWAQY
. | TRBV3-1/TRBV3-2 | ASSQEMAGNTIY
TRBD2 | TRBV18 | ASSPIRRTSGNEQF
. | TRBV7-9 | ASSRGVSGNTIY
TRBD2 | TRBV4-2 | ASSQDASGGTSTDTQY
. | TRBV7-2 | ASSRTVNYGYT
. | TRBV3-1/TRBV3-2 | ASSPWDSNQPQH
. | TRBV3-1/TRBV3-2 | ASSQPPRRQSNCPPNSGNTIY
. | TRBV4-1 | ASSQDPRQGVINSNQPQH
. | TRBV6-2/TRBV6-3 | ASSFPGTGELF
. | TRBV29-1 | SGRQNSNQPQH
. | TRBV6-2/TRBV6-3 | ASSYSTMRGRGNTGELF
. | TRBV6-6 | ASSYSKNEQF
. | TRBV10-3 | AIRTQDTEAF
TRBD1 | TRBV5-1 | ASSFSGTGGSGLNYGYT
TRBD1 | TRBV6-5 | ASSLGGRPYEQY
TRBD1 | TRBV15 | ATSRVRAGGFRETQY
. | TRBV5-1 | ASSLGSLPGSPYGYT
. | TRBV2 | ASSEGRGGETQY
TRBD2 | TRBV28 | ASSLWREGRETQY
TRBD1 | TRBV28 | ASSTDGRGLANTGELF
. | TRBV5-6 | ASSSLGGPNSYNEQF
TRBD1 | TRBV4-1 | ASSQTGVSGNTIY
. | TRBV6-5 | ASSYSWGDNQPQH
. | TRBV3-1/TRBV3-2 | ASSQETSNTGELF
TRBD1 | TRBV2 | ASSRIPGQGGSPLH
TRBD2 | TRBV7-2 | ASSPQLAGTGELF
TRBD1 | TRBV5-5 | ASSLSTGKETQY
TRBD1 | TRBV6-5 | ASSYSNQGAWSPLH
. | TRBV13 | ASSLVQETEAF
TRBD2 | TRBV6-4 | ASSLTGLGTDTQY
. | TRBV9 | ASSVGGAYNEQF
. | TRBV29-1 | SGGATDTDTQY
. | TRBV10-3 | AIKGWEGSDLAEAF